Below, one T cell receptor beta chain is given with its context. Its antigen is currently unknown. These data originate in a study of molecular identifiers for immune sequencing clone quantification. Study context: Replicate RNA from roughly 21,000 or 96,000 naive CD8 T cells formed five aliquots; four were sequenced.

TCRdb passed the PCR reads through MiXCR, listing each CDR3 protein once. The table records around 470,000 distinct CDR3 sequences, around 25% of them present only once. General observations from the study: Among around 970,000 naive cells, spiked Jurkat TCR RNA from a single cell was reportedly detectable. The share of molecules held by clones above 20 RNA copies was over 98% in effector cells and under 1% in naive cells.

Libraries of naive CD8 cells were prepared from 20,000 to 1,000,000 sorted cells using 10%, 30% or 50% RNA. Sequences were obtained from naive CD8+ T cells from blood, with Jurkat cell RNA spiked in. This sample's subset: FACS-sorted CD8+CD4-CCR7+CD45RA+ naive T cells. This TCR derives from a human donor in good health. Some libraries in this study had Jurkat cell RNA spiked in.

The CDR3 nucleotides are TGTGCCAGCAGTTTAACCGGGACAGGGAGCGGCTATGGCTACACCTTC. Protein sequence: CASSLTGTGSGYGYTF. This chain joins TRBV6-2 or TRBV6-3 and TRBJ1-2, with 9 bases lining up with TRBD1. CDR3 size: 16 residues. V gave up 4 bases and J gave up 4 bases; unmatched junction bases: 10. Germline CDR1 is MNHEY and CDR2 is SVGEGT.